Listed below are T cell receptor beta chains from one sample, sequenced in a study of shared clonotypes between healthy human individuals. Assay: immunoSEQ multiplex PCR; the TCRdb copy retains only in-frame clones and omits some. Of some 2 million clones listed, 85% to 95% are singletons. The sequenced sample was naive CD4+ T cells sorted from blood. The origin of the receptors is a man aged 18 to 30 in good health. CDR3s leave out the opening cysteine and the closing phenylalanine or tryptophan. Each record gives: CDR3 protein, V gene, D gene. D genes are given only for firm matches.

CDR3 protein: AWSIPSGREDEQY; V gene: TRBV30; D gene: TRBD2
CDR3 protein: ASSLAVGTGNTEAF; V gene: TRBV5-1; D gene: TRBD1
CDR3 protein: ASSGMNNSPLH; V gene: TRBV6-1; D gene: .
CDR3 protein: ASSYSRASNQPQH; V gene: TRBV6-5; D gene: .
CDR3 protein: ASSNLLDRNYGYT; V gene: TRBV6-5; D gene: .
CDR3 protein: ASSEISGLH; V gene: TRBV2; D gene: .
CDR3 protein: AISDLTGEAF; V gene: TRBV10-3; D gene: .
CDR3 protein: ASSELGGSYEQY; V gene: TRBV2; D gene: .
CDR3 protein: ASRRIGGTNTEAF; V gene: TRBV23-1; D gene: .
CDR3 protein: ASSRTGRGPSYEQY; V gene: TRBV11-2; D gene: TRBD2
CDR3 protein: ASSLEGSTNEKLF; V gene: TRBV5-1; D gene: .
CDR3 protein: ASSPLSGRAYEQY; V gene: TRBV7-2; D gene: TRBD2
CDR3 protein: ASSPGGGSQPQH; V gene: TRBV5-5; D gene: .
CDR3 protein: ASSSPAEGTEAF; V gene: TRBV5-4; D gene: .
CDR3 protein: ASSGARISTDTQY; V gene: TRBV25-1; D gene: .
CDR3 protein: ASSSRHLTDTQY; V gene: TRBV7-2; D gene: .
CDR3 protein: AISVIGGGIQY; V gene: TRBV10-3; D gene: .
CDR3 protein: ASSLVGTGGNNEQF; V gene: TRBV5-1; D gene: TRBD1
CDR3 protein: SVEGTLTDTQY; V gene: TRBV29-1; D gene: .
CDR3 protein: ASSYSGDGQPQH; V gene: TRBV6-6; D gene: .
CDR3 protein: ASSLAMTDMNTEAF; V gene: TRBV11-2; D gene: .
CDR3 protein: ASSAPGRQETQY; V gene: TRBV6-5; D gene: .
CDR3 protein: ASSTQEFYNSPLH; V gene: TRBV19; D gene: .
CDR3 protein: ATPKTGENEQY; V gene: TRBV10-3; D gene: TRBD1
CDR3 protein: ASSLVDRGQWNEQF; V gene: TRBV5-1; D gene: TRBD1
CDR3 protein: ASRTPGARGDTQY; V gene: TRBV6-1; D gene: .
CDR3 protein: SAPGQG; V gene: TRBV20-1; D gene: TRBD1
CDR3 protein: ASSLDSTDTQY; V gene: TRBV5-4; D gene: .
CDR3 protein: AWSNRALHYNEQF; V gene: TRBV30; D gene: .
CDR3 protein: ASSVPETGGLLAKNIQY; V gene: TRBV6-1; D gene: TRBD1
CDR3 protein: AWSPDSVAKNIQY; V gene: TRBV30; D gene: .
CDR3 protein: ASSLAHGTSFGPLH; V gene: TRBV5-6; D gene: .
CDR3 protein: ASSRGERAETQY; V gene: TRBV5-1; D gene: TRBD2